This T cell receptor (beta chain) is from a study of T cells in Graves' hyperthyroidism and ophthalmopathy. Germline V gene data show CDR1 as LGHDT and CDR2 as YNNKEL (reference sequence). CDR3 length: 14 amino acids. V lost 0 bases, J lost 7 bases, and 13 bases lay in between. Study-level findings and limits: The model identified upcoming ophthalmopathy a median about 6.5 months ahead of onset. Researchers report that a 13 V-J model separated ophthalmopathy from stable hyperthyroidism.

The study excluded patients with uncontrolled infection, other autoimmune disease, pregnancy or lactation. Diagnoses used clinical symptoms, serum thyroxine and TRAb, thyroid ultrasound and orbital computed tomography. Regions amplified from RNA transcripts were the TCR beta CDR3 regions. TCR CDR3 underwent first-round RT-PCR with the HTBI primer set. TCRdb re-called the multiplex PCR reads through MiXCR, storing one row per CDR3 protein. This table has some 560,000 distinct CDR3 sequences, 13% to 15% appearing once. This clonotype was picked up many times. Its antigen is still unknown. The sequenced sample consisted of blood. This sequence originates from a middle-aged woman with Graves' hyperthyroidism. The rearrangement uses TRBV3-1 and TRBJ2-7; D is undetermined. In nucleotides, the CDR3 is TGTGCCAGCAGCCAAGATGCCGGGTTGAGGGAGCAGTACTTC. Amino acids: CASSQDAGLREQYF.